Presented here are 29 T cell receptor beta chains from one specimen sequenced in a study of control samples from healthy donors and cancer patients. The repertoire was sequenced with immunoSEQ multiplex PCR; TCRdb's copy has only in-frame clones and lacks some. Reported are about 210,000 clones; the ten largest clones contain more than 2%. The sample consisted of blood. These receptors all stem from a woman in her twenties or thirties in good health.

This rearrangement joins TRBV27 to TRBJ1-5, with D possibly being TRBD1 (5 bases). With 3 bases removed from V and 2 bases from J, the gap between germline ends came to 11 bases. Germline V CDR1 and CDR2: MNHEY, SMNVEV (reference sequence). The CDR3 is 15 residues long. The CDR3 loop reads CASSFGGSRNQPQHF. CDR3 DNA sequence: TGTGCCAGCAGTTTTGGGGGTAGCCGCAATCAGCCCCAGCATTTT.

The CDR3 sequence: CASSVDGRAETEAFF. The CDR3 DNA reads TGTGCCAGCAGCGTAGACGGCAGGGCGGAGACTGAAGCTTTCTTT. The genes are TRBV9 and TRBJ1-1; D may be TRBD1 (5 bases). The CDR3 sequence is 15 residues long. V lost 0 bases to trimming and J lost 5 bases, with 14 bases between them. Germline V gives CDR1 SGDLS, CDR2 YYNGEE.

V is TRBV18 and J is TRBJ1-1, with a possible D match to TRBD1 (5 bases). The CDR3 spans 13 residues. V shed 1 base and J shed 5 bases, with 8 bases lying between them. Germline loops: CDR1 KGHSH, CDR2 LQKENI. CDR3 nucleotide sequence: TGTGCCAGCTCACCACGTCGGGGGACTGAAGCTTTCTTT. Protein product: CASSPRRGTEAFF.

This chain joins TRBV15 and TRBJ1-5; D uncertain. Germline lookup yields CDR1 LNHNV and CDR2 YYDKDF (reference sequence). Trimming removed 8 bases at V and 4 bases at J, with 15 bases between. The length of the CDR3 is 14 residues. The CDR3 region is CATSKDVGNQPQHF. The CDR3 DNA follows: TGTGCCACCTCGAAGGACGTGGGAAATCAGCCCCAGCATTTT.

V is TRBV7-2 and J is TRBJ1-2, with 8 bases fitting TRBD1. The CDR3 extends over 13 amino acids. Germline V gene lookup returns CDR1 SGHTA and CDR2 FQGNSA. The junction had 12 bases not matched to a gene; V was cut back by 5 bases and J by 13 bases. In DNA, the CDR3 is TGTGCCAGCAGCCTAACGGGACAGGCTCCTCTCACCTTC. It is translated as CASSLTGQAPLTF. The variable domain in full, with the rest retrieved from reference TRBV7-2 and TRBJ1-2, is GAGVSQSPSNKVTEKGKDVELRCDPISGHTALYWYRQSLGQGLEFLIYFQGNSAPDKSGLPSDRFSAERTGGSVSTLTIQRTQQEDSAVYLCASSLTGQAPLTFGSGTRLTVV.

The genes are TRBV5-6 and TRBJ1-2; 7 bases are shared with TRBD1. Per the germline V gene, CDR1 is SGHDT and CDR2 is YYEEEE. Trimming removed 4 bases from V and 8 bases from J; junction bases left unmatched: 8. The CDR3 runs 13 residues. CDR3 sequence: CASSVQGHQGYTF. The CDR3 DNA reads as TGTGCCAGCAGCGTACAGGGGCATCAGGGCTACACCTTC.

The chain links TRBV24-1 to TRBJ2-5; possibly TRBD2 for D (6 bases). This CDR3 region has 15 residues. CDR1 and CDR2 from the germline V gene are KGHDR and SFDVKD. V lost 0 bases to trimming and J lost 3 bases, with 10 bases between them. CDR3 in amino acids: CATSDLMGGEETQYF. CDR3 bases: TGTGCCACCAGTGATTTGATGGGGGGTGAAGAGACCCAGTACTTC.

The gene calls are TRBV4-1 and TRBJ2-5; the D is unclear. Per the germline V gene, CDR1 is MGHRA and CDR2 is YSYEKL. The V and J ends lost 2 bases and 4 bases respectively, with 17 bases between them. The CDR3 length is 16 residues. CDR3: CASSQSSASGGETQYF. As DNA, the CDR3 is TGCGCCAGCAGCCAATCGTCCGCCTCGGGTGGAGAGACCCAGTACTTC.

This chain joins TRBV7-2 and TRBJ1-6; the D is unclear. V lost 6 bases, J lost 6 bases, and 18 bases lay in between. The CDR3 has 16 residues. Germline V lookup: CDR1 SGHTA, CDR2 FQGNSA. The CDR3 loop reads CASSFNFPPGNSPLHF. CDR3 coding DNA: TGTGCCAGCAGTTTCAACTTCCCCCCTGGTAATTCACCCCTCCACTTT.

The chain carries TRBV3-1 (or the pseudogene TRBV3-2) and TRBJ1-4; no clear D gene. Germline CDR1 LGHDT, CDR2 YNNKEL (reference sequence). V lost 2 bases, J lost 5 bases, and 0 bases lay in between. This CDR3 has 11 residues. CDR3 sequence (DNA): TGTGCCAGCAGCCAAAATGAAAAACTGTTTTTT. Encoded protein: CASSQNEKLFF.

The V call is TRBV28, the J call TRBJ2-6; D remains unclear. CDR1 is MDHEN, CDR2 SYDVKM, per germline. The CDR3 sequence is 13 residues long. The germline V and J ends were trimmed by 8 bases and 6 bases, with 11 bases remaining between them. The CDR3 here is CASRRGSANVLTF. CDR3 bases: TGTGCCAGCCGCCGAGGATCGGCCAACGTCCTGACTTTC.

This chain connects TRBV11-2 to TRBJ1-1; D might be TRBD1 (5 bases). The CDR3 spans 12 residues. V was pared by 5 bases and J by 8 bases, with 12 bases between. Germline values: CDR1 SGHAT, CDR2 FQNNGV. CDR3 protein: CASSPGTAEAFF. The CDR3 nucleotides read TGTGCCAGCAGCCCCGGGACCGCGGAAGCTTTCTTT.

The genes are TRBV30 and TRBJ1-4; D gene unclear. CDR3 length: 17 amino acids. V lost 0 bases and J lost 8, with 22 bases in between. Germline V lookup: CDR1 GTSNPN, CDR2 SVGIG (reference sequence). The DNA of the CDR3 is TGTGCCTGGAGTGTGAGTTTTCTGGCTTCCCCGCGGGAAAAACTGTTTTTT. Its protein product is CAWSVSFLASPREKLFF.

The chain carries TRBV27 and TRBJ1-5; TRBD1 might be the D (5 bases). The CDR3 contains 14 residues. Germline-derived CDR1 and CDR2 are MNHEY and SMNVEV (reference sequence). V lost 2 bases, J lost 3 bases, and 8 bases lay in between. For the CDR3, the DNA is TGTGCCAGCAGTTTAGCAGGGATCAATCAGCCCCAGCATTTT. The encoded protein is CASSLAGINQPQHF.

The chain joins TRBV2 to TRBJ2-7; TRBD1 is a possible D gene (6 bases). The CDR3 runs 13 residues. The germline CDR1 and CDR2 sequences are SNHLY and FYNNEI. Trimming stripped 10 bases from V and 2 bases from J, with 15 bases between. CDR3: CAMSVPGAYEQYF. In DNA, the CDR3 is TGTGCCATGTCCGTGCCAGGGGCCTACGAGCAGTACTTC.

For this clone: Other DNA sequences within the sample encode an identical CDR3. The rearrangement links TRBV12-5 to TRBJ1-1; D gene unclear. The CDR3 length is 15 residues. Germline V gene data show CDR1 as LGHNT and CDR2 as FRNRAP. With 6 bases removed from V and 0 bases from J, the gap between germline ends came to 14 bases. The CDR3 here is CASGSPDGLNTEAFF. The CDR3 region has the DNA TGTGCTAGTGGCTCTCCGGACGGTTTGAACACTGAAGCTTTCTTT.

The rearrangement joins TRBV6-5 to TRBJ1-1; D unresolved. The V gene lost 7 bases and the J gene lost 5 bases, with 11 bases spanning the gap. This CDR3 comprises 12 residues. Germline V gives CDR1 MNHEY, CDR2 SVGAGI. The CDR3 coding sequence is TGTGCCAGCACGTCCCCGCTGACTGAAGCTTTCTTT. Encoded protein: CASTSPLTEAFF.

The rearrangement links TRBV18 to TRBJ1-5; possible D gene TRBD1, 5 bases. This CDR3 contains 16 residues. The V gene lost 3 bases and the J gene lost 0 bases, with 12 bases spanning the gap. Germline lookup yields CDR1 KGHSH and CDR2 LQKENI. The CDR3 loop is CASSPQGIYSNQPQHF. The CDR3 region has the DNA TGTGCCAGCTCACCTCAGGGCATCTATAGCAATCAGCCCCAGCATTTT.

The chain carries TRBV5-6 and TRBJ2-7; no definite D call. Trimming stripped 0 bases from V and 4 bases from J, with 11 bases between. CDR3 length: 14 residues. Germline CDR1 SGHDT, CDR2 YYEEEE. The CDR3 DNA is TGTGCCAGCAGCTTGGCTGCGGCTACGTACGAGCAGTACTTC. Encoded protein: CASSLAAATYEQYF.

The rearrangement links TRBV4-1 to TRBJ1-5; 9 bases match TRBD1. There are 15 residues in the CDR3. CDR1 and CDR2 (germline): MGHRA, YSYEKL. The V gene end was trimmed by 4 bases and the J gene end by 2 bases; junction bases not matched to a gene: 3. CDR3 region: CASSPRTGGNQPQHF. CDR3 DNA: TGCGCCAGCAGCCCCCGGACAGGGGGCAATCAGCCCCAGCATTTT.

The rearrangement joins TRBV6-6 to TRBJ2-5, with a possible D match to TRBD2 (5 bases). V lost 0 bases, J lost 4 bases, and 12 bases lay in between. Germline lookup yields CDR1 MNHNY and CDR2 SVGAGI (reference sequence). This CDR3 comprises 15 residues. Here the CDR3 DNA reads TGTGCCAGCAGTTACTCCTTCGACGAGGGAGAGACCCAGTACTTC. This sequence encodes CASSYSFDEGETQYF.

The chain combines TRBV19 with TRBJ1-2; the match to TRBD1 covers 8 bases. Germline V CDR1 and CDR2: LNHDA, SQIVND (reference sequence). The CDR3 runs to 13 residues. V lost 2 bases to trimming and J lost 10 bases; unmatched junction nucleotides: 6. Here the CDR3 reads CASSIRPGQAYTF. DNA for the CDR3: TGTGCCAGTAGTATAAGACCGGGACAGGCCTACACCTTC.

This sequence joins TRBV6-5 and TRBJ2-3; D possibly corresponds to TRBD2 (6 bases). The CDR3 is 15 amino acids. Looked up from germline, CDR1 is MNHEY and CDR2 is SVGAGI. Trimming shortened V by 3 bases and J by 2 bases, and 12 bases separated the two germline ends. CDR3 nucleotide sequence: TGTGCCAGCAGTTATAGGGGAGGCGACACAGATACGCAGTATTTT. It translates to CASSYRGGDTDTQYF.

The chain recombines TRBV4-3 with TRBJ2-7; unclear D gene. Germline V CDR1 and CDR2: LGHNA, YSLEER. The CDR3 runs to 15 residues. The V gene lost 0 bases and the J gene lost 0 bases, with 9 bases spanning the gap. Here the CDR3 reads CASSQETASSYEQYF. CDR3 sequence (DNA): TGCGCCAGCAGCCAAGAGACGGCGAGCTCCTACGAGCAGTACTTC.

The gene calls are TRBV4-3 and TRBJ2-3, with 10 bases that match TRBD2. This CDR3 region has 17 residues. Germline V gene lookup returns CDR1 LGHNA and CDR2 YSLEER. J gave up 5 bases and V 0 bases, and 8 bases lay outside the gene matches. CDR3: CASSQEISGGAGDTQYF. CDR3 nucleotide sequence: TGCGCCAGCAGCCAAGAGATAAGCGGGGGGGCTGGAGATACGCAGTATTTT.

The chain recombines TRBV3-1 (or the pseudogene TRBV3-2) with TRBJ1-1; D gene unclear. In germline, CDR1 is LGHDT, CDR2 YNNKEL (reference sequence). This CDR3 has 14 residues. Trimming removed 0 bases from V and 1 base from J, with 6 bases in between. CDR3 sequence (DNA): TGTGCCAGCAGCCAAGAGGGCAGGAACACTGAAGCTTTCTTT. Amino acid sequence: CASSQEGRNTEAFF.

The chain is built from TRBV5-1 and TRBJ1-1; D possibly corresponds to TRBD1 (5 bases). Germline lookup yields CDR1 SGHRS and CDR2 YFSETQ. V lost 1 base to trimming and J lost 0 bases, with 16 bases between them. The CDR3 is 17 residues long. The CDR3 sequence is CASSLKGRVDMNTEAFF. The CDR3 DNA follows: TGCGCCAGCAGCTTGAAAGGCAGGGTTGACATGAACACTGAAGCTTTCTTT. The full variable domain, with the rest looked up from reference TRBV5-1 and TRBJ1-1, is KAGVTQTPRYLIKTRGQQVTLSCSPISGHRSVSWYQQTPGQGLQFLFEYFSETQRNKGNFPGRFSGRQFSNSRSEMNVSTLELGDSALYLCASSLKGRVDMNTEAFFGQGTRLTVV.

V and J are TRBV10-3 and TRBJ2-1, with D uncertain. Trimming left V 0 bases short and J 5 bases short, with 8 bases between. The CDR3 covers 14 residues. From germline, CDR1 is ENHRY and CDR2 SYGVKD. CDR3 DNA sequence: TGTGCCATCAGTGAGTCGGGTAGCAACAATGAGCAGTTCTTC. This translates into CAISESGSNNEQFF.

This chain connects TRBV7-9 to TRBJ1-2; perhaps TRBD1 as D (5 bases). V was clipped by 5 bases and J by 1 base, with 11 bases between them. Per germline, CDR1 SEHNR and CDR2 FQNEAQ (reference sequence). CDR3 length: 14 amino acids. CDR3: CASSGRGFNYGYTF. DNA for the CDR3: TGTGCCAGCAGCGGGAGGGGATTTAACTATGGCTACACCTTC.